The 17 T cell receptor beta chains below were found in one sample sequenced in a study of blood T cells in healthy people across ages. PCR was performed a second time for about 7 to 11 cycles using a sample-barcoded 5' primer and a J-beta primer mix. MiXCR was run by TCRdb on the 5' RACE reads, yielding one entry per CDR3 protein. The sample holds about 1.1 million distinct CDR3 sequences, 35% to 45% seen once. Sequencing used blood. These receptors originate from a man aged 18 to 30 in good health.

The chain combines TRBV29-1 with TRBJ1-4, with D unresolved. V lost 7 bases and J lost 8, with 17 bases in between. Germline V lookup: CDR1 SQVTM, CDR2 ANQGSEA. The CDR3 has 13 residues. The CDR3: CSGRPSGEEKLFF. The DNA for the CDR3 is TGCAGCGGGCGGCCGAGTGGAGAGGAAAAACTGTTTTTT.

The sample holds a few counts of this clonotype. The gene calls are TRBV20-1 and TRBJ2-3, with D possibly TRBD2 on 5 matching bases. Looked up from germline, CDR1 is DFQATT and CDR2 is SNEGSKA (reference sequence). The V gene lost 0 bases and the J gene lost 5 bases, with 12 bases spanning the gap. The CDR3 totals 14 residues. The CDR3 sequence: CSARDGRGLDTQYF. DNA for the CDR3: TGCAGTGCTAGAGATGGGCGCGGACTAGATACGCAGTATTTT.

The chain uses TRBV7-9 and TRBJ1-4; no clear D gene. Per the germline V gene, CDR1 is SEHNR and CDR2 is FQNEAQ (reference sequence). Trimming shortened V by 4 bases and J by 7 bases, and 16 bases separated the two germline ends. There are 15 residues in the CDR3. The CDR3, as DNA: TGTGCCAGCAGCTCCCGGACGGGGTCGGTTGAAAAACTGTTTTTT. This encodes CASSSRTGSVEKLFF.

This clonotype was seen more than once but under ten times. The V call is TRBV2, the J call TRBJ2-1, with TRBD1 matching 7 bases. V was clipped by 6 bases and J by 1 base; unmatched bases: 9. Germline lookup yields CDR1 SNHLY and CDR2 FYNNEI. This CDR3 comprises 16 residues. The CDR3 reads CASSVDRAGSYNEQFF. CDR3 coding DNA: TGTGCCAGCAGCGTAGACAGGGCGGGTTCCTACAATGAGCAGTTCTTC.

This clonotype was counted only a few times. The rearrangement uses TRBV5-1 and TRBJ1-1, with D possibly being TRBD1 (5 bases). The germline gives CDR1 SGHRS, CDR2 YFSETQ. The CDR3 sequence is 16 residues long. Trimming left V 0 bases short and J 5 bases short, with 17 bases between. The CDR3 is CASSLDVGVVETEAFF. The CDR3 nucleotides are TGCGCCAGCAGCTTGGACGTAGGGGTTGTTGAGACTGAAGCTTTCTTT.

This clonotype was seen more than once but under ten times. This sequence joins TRBV6-1 and TRBJ1-1; D call uncertain. Trimming left V 6 bases short and J 1 base short, with 9 bases between. Germline V gene data show CDR1 as MNHNS and CDR2 as SASEGT. The CDR3 is 13 residues long. The CDR3 coding sequence is TGTGCCAGCAGGGTGTCAACGAACACTGAAGCTTTCTTT. Amino acids: CASRVSTNTEAFF.

This clonotype was recorded a few times. The CDR3 DNA sequence: TGTGCCAGCAGTGAAGCCCTCGGCCCTAACTATGGCTACACCTTC. This encodes CASSEALGPNYGYTF. The chain combines TRBV6-1 with TRBJ1-2, with D hard to call. The CDR3 loop spans 15 amino acids. Trimming left V 0 bases short and J 0 bases short, with 8 bases between. Germline lookup yields CDR1 MNHNS and CDR2 SASEGT.

This clonotype has a handful of counts. The rearrangement joins TRBV29-1 to TRBJ1-2, with D unresolved. The CDR3 sequence is 13 residues long. V lost 3 bases and J 7 bases, leaving 15 bases between the germline ends. Germline CDR1 and CDR2: SQVTM and ANQGSEA. This CDR3 is CSVDLVPYSGYTF. The CDR3 region has the DNA TGCAGCGTTGATCTGGTTCCCTATAGTGGCTACACCTTC.

This clonotype was picked up many times. The chain couples TRBV27 to TRBJ1-4, with 10 nucleotides matching TRBD1. The germline V gene encodes CDR1 MNHEY and CDR2 SMNVEV (reference sequence). The junction had 6 bases not matched to a gene; V was cut back by 5 bases and J by 6 bases. This CDR3 region has 15 residues. CDR3 in amino acids: CASSPRDRGYEKLFF. CDR3 nucleotide sequence: TGTGCCAGCAGTCCCAGGGACAGGGGCTATGAAAAACTGTTTTTT. Full variable domain (outside the CDR3, taken from reference TRBV27 and TRBJ1-4): EAQVTQNPRYLITVTGKKLTVTCSQNMNHEYMSWYRQDPGLGLRQIYYSMNVEVTDKGDVPEGYKVSRKEKRNFPLILESPSPNQTSLYFCASSPRDRGYEKLFFGSGTQLSVL.

The V gene is TRBV29-1, the J gene TRBJ2-2, with D perhaps being TRBD1 or TRBD2 (6 bases each). This CDR3 is built from 13 residues. Between the trimmed V and J ends, which lost 7 bases and 5 bases, there was a span of 14 bases. Germline V gives CDR1 SQVTM, CDR2 ANQGSEA. The CDR3 DNA reads TGCAGCGGGAGGGGACATGCTACCGGGGAGCTGTTTTTT. This sequence encodes CSGRGHATGELFF.

This clonotype was picked up a small number of times. CDR3 DNA sequence: TGTGCCAGCAGCTTAGGATCCCACGTGACCTACAATGAGCAGTTCTTC. It is translated as CASSLGSHVTYNEQFF. This sequence joins TRBV7-2 and TRBJ2-1; D is ambiguous. The CDR3 extends over 16 amino acids. The V and J ends lost 1 base and 2 bases respectively, with 12 bases between them. Germline CDR1 reads SGHTA; CDR2 reads FQGNSA.

CDR3 DNA sequence: TGTGCCAGCAGTCATCTAATTAACATAGGGCCCTCCAATGAGCAGTTCTTC. Its protein is CASSHLINIGPSNEQFF. The rearrangement links TRBV6-2 or TRBV6-3 to TRBJ2-1; D call uncertain. Germline V lookup: CDR1 MNHEY, CDR2 SVGEGT. This CDR3 spans 17 amino acids. With 5 bases removed from V and 6 bases from J, the gap between germline ends came to 23 bases.

CDR3: CASSLGSGHNQPQHF. Here the CDR3 DNA reads TGCGCCAGCAGCTTGGGTTCAGGGCACAATCAGCCCCAGCATTTT. The rearrangement links TRBV5-1 to TRBJ1-5; TRBD1 might be the D (5 bases). Germline V gene lookup returns CDR1 SGHRS and CDR2 YFSETQ. The CDR3 length is 15 residues. The V gene lost 0 bases and the J gene lost 3 bases, with 10 bases spanning the gap.

This clonotype was recorded a few times. The rearrangement links TRBV9 to TRBJ2-1; 9 bases align to TRBD2. The end of the DNA aligns better with TRBJ2-7, so the J call may be wrong. Looked up from germline, CDR1 is SGDLS and CDR2 is YYNGEE. The CDR3 totals 15 residues. DNA of the CDR3: TGTGCCAGCAGCCCAGGGACTAGCTTTTACAATGAGCAGTACTTC. It codes for CASSPGTSFYNEQYF.

The chain employs TRBV27 and TRBJ1-1; unclear D gene. This CDR3 is 14 amino acids long. Trimming removed 3 bases from V and 1 base from J, with 9 bases in between. Germline values: CDR1 MNHEY, CDR2 SMNVEV (reference sequence). CDR3 coding DNA: TGTGCCAGCAGTTTTTACGGGAGGAACACTGAAGCTTTCTTT. This encodes CASSFYGRNTEAFF.

The chain has TRBV5-8 and TRBJ2-1, with TRBD2 matching 7 bases. The V gene end was trimmed by 4 bases and the J gene end by 2 bases; junction bases not matched to a gene: 6. Germline V gives CDR1 SGHTS, CDR2 YDEGEE. This CDR3 spans 15 amino acids. Here the CDR3 reads CASSKGTTTYNEQFF. The DNA for the CDR3 is TGTGCCAGCAGCAAAGGGACTACCACCTACAATGAGCAGTTCTTC.

The chain employs TRBV20-1 and TRBJ1-2, with D possibly being TRBD1 (5 bases). In germline, CDR1 is DFQATT, CDR2 SNEGSKA (reference sequence). V was trimmed by 1 base and J by 8 bases, leaving 11 bases between them. This CDR3 is 12 amino acids long. The chain's CDR3 is CSARAGLLGYTF. DNA of the CDR3: TGCAGTGCTAGAGCAGGGCTGCTCGGCTACACCTTC.